This T cell receptor (beta chain) is drawn from a study of vaccination and CD4 T cells after COVID-19. Overall study findings and caveats: The study found that a median approximately 84% of reactive clones in convalescent patients appeared only post-vaccination.

Indicated time point: late sampling 161 to 241 days after vaccination in a few convalescent patients. Treatment given: approximately nine-day PBMC culture with coronavirus spike peptide pools or control peptides (ViraFEST assay). With peptide pools, ViraFEST first expanded antigen-specific T cells and afterwards sequenced their TCRs. The CDR3 covers 15 residues. Between the trimmed V and J ends, which lost 2 bases and 6 bases, there was a span of 15 bases. CDR1 and CDR2 (germline): MDHEN, SYDVKM. Scientists ran DNA taken from cultured CD4+ T cells through the Oncomine TCR Beta short-read assay for sequencing. Each CDR3 protein is one row after TCRdb ran MiXCR on the PCR reads. The table has more than 20,000 distinct CDR3 sequences, 40% to 50% seen once; the top ten hold 3.5% to 5%. Notes on this clonotype: Its antigen is currently unknown.

The gene calls are TRBV28 and TRBJ2-3; tentatively, D is TRBD1 (6 bases). This material consisted of CD4+ T cells from blood, cultured in vitro, taken about 7 months after SARS-CoV-2 vaccination. This TCR was sampled from a human donor who had recovered from COVID-19. CDR3 bases: TGTGCCAGCAGTTTAAACCCCCCCGGACAGGATACGCAGTATTTT. Protein sequence: CASSLNPPGQDTQYF.